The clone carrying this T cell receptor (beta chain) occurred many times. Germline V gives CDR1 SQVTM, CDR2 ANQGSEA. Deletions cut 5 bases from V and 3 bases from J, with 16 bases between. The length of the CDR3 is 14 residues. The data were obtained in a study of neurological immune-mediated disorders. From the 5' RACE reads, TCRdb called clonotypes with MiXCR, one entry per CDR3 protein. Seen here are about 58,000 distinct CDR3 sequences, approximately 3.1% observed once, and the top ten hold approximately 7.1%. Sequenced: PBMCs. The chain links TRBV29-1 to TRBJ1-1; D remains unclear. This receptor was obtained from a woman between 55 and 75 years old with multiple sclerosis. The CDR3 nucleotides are TGCAGCGTTATCCCACGGGGTGTCGACACTGAAGCTTTCTTT. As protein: CSVIPRGVDTEAFF.